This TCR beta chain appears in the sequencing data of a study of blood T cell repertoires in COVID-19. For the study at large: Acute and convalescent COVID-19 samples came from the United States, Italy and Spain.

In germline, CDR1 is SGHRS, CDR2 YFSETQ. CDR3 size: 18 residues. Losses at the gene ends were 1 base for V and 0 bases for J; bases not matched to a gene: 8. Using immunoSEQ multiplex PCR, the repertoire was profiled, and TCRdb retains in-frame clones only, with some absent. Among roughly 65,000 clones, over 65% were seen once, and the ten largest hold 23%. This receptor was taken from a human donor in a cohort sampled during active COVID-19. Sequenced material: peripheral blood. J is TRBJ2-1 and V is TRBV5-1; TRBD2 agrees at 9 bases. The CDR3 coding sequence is TGCGCCAGCAGCTTGTTTGCTAGCGGGGTTGCCTCCTACAATGAGCAGTTCTTC. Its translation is CASSLFASGVASYNEQFF.